These 8 T cell receptor beta chains originate from one sample sequenced in a study of technical replicates of blood from a few donors. The protocol was immunoSEQ multiplex PCR, while the TCRdb copy is restricted to in-frame clones and leaves out a portion. The sample carries some 96,000 clones, approximately 95% recorded once. Sequenced input: T cells isolated from PBMCs. The receptors come from a human donor in good health.

The chain has TRBV15 and TRBJ2-3; 8 bases match TRBD2. CDR3 size: 14 residues. CDR1 is LNHNV, CDR2 YYDKDF, per germline (reference sequence). Germline trimming cut 5 bases from V and 4 bases from J; bases unmatched to any gene: 5. CDR3 region: CATSEGLAADTQYF. The CDR3 nucleotides read TGTGCCACCAGCGAAGGACTAGCAGCAGATACGCAGTATTTT.

The chain links TRBV9 to TRBJ2-7; 13 nucleotides align to TRBD2. From germline, CDR1 is SGDLS and CDR2 YYNGEE. V was pared by 2 bases and J by 5 bases, with 4 bases of the junction left unmatched. The CDR3 is 15 residues long. The CDR3 region is CASSVSGLAGNEQYF. The CDR3 DNA reads as TGTGCCAGCAGCGTTTCGGGACTAGCGGGGAACGAGCAGTACTTC.

For this clone: The sample contains more than one DNA sequence encoding this CDR3. The genes are TRBV30 and TRBJ2-5, with D hard to call. This CDR3 contains 12 residues. V lost 2 bases and J lost 2, with 6 bases in between. The germline gives CDR1 GTSNPN, CDR2 SVGIG (reference sequence). CDR3 loop: CAWSYNQETQYF. The CDR3 DNA is TGTGCCTGGAGTTATAATCAAGAGACCCAGTACTTC.

J is TRBJ2-7 and V is TRBV5-1, with D possibly matching TRBD1 (6 bases). From germline, CDR1 is SGHRS and CDR2 YFSETQ. The length of the CDR3 is 15 residues. Trimming pared 4 bases from V and 6 bases from J, leaving 20 bases between. The CDR3 sequence is CASSPPEDRMVEQYF. CDR3 nucleotides: TGCGCCAGCAGCCCCCCAGAGGACAGAATGGTCGAGCAGTACTTC.

The chain carries TRBV2 and TRBJ2-7; the match to TRBD1 covers 7 bases. Germline loops: CDR1 SNHLY, CDR2 FYNNEI. V lost 8 bases to trimming and J lost 2 bases; unmatched junction nucleotides: 9. CDR3 length equals 14 residues. CDR3 region: CASYRDSGTYEQYF. CDR3 coding DNA: TGTGCCAGCTACCGGGACAGTGGCACCTACGAGCAGTACTTC. The full variable domain, in which reference TRBV2 and TRBJ2-7 provide the parts outside the CDR3, is EPEVTQTPSHQVTQMGQEVILRCVPISNHLYFYWYRQILGQKVEFLVSFYNNEISEKSEIFDDQFSVERPDGSNFTLKIRSTKLEDSAMYFCASYRDSGTYEQYFGPGTRLTVT.

V is TRBV5-4 and J is TRBJ2-7; D might be TRBD2 (5 bases). Germline-derived CDR1 and CDR2 are SGHNT and YYREEE (reference sequence). This CDR3 region has 16 residues. Trimming removed 0 bases at V and 1 base at J, with 14 bases between. The CDR3 DNA reads TGTGCCAGCAGCTTGGGGCTAGCCTTCCCGTCCTACGAGCAGTACTTC. This sequence encodes CASSLGLAFPSYEQYF.

V and J are TRBV7-2 and TRBJ2-1; no definite D call. V shed 5 bases and J shed 10 bases, with 12 bases lying between them. Germline V gives CDR1 SGHTA, CDR2 FQGNSA. This CDR3 has 12 amino acids. CDR3 protein: CASSMYSGEQFF. DNA for the CDR3: TGTGCCAGCAGCATGTACAGTGGGGAGCAGTTCTTC.

The chain has TRBV19 and TRBJ2-5, with D possibly matching TRBD1 (6 bases). Trimming cost V 10 bases and J 2 bases, with 17 bases left between them. Germline CDR1 and CDR2: LNHDA and SQIVND (reference sequence). The CDR3 extends over 14 amino acids. The DNA for the CDR3 is TGTGCCACTCACTCCGGGACACTACAAGAGACCCAGTACTTC. Its translation: CATHSGTLQETQYF.